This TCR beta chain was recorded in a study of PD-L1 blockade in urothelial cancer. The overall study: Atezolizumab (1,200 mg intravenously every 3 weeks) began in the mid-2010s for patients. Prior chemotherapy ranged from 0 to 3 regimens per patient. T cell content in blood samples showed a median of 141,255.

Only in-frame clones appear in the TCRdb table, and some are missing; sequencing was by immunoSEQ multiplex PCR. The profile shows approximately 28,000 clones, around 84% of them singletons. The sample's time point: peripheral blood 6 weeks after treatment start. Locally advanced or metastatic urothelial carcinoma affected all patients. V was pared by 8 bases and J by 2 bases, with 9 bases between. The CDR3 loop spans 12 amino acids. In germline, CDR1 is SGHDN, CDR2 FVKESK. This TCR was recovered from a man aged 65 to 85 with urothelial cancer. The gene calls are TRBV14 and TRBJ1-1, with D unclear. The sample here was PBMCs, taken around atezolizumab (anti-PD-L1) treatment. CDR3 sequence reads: CASPESNTEAFF. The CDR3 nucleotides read TGTGCCAGCCCGGAGAGCAACACTGAAGCTTTCTTT.